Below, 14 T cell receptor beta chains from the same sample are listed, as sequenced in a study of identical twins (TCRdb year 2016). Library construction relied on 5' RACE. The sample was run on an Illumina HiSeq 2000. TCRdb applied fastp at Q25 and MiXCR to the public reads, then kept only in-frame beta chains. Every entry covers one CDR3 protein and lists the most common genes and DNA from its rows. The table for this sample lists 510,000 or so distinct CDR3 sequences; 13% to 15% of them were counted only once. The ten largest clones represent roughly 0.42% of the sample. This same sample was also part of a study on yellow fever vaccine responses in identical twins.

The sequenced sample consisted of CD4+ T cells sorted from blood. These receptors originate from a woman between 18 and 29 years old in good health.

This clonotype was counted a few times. CDR3 DNA: TGCAGTGCTAGAGATGAGGGTGACACCATATATTTT. Translation gives CSARDEGDTIYF. The chain uses TRBV20-1 and TRBJ1-3; D is unresolved. Germline V gives CDR1 DFQATT, CDR2 SNEGSKA (reference sequence). The germline V and J ends were trimmed by 0 bases and 8 bases, with 8 bases remaining between them. CDR3 length equals 12 residues.

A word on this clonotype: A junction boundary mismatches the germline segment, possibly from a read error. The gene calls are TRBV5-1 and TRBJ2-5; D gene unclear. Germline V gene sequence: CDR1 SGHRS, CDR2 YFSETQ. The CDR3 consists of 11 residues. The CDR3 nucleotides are TGCGCCAGCACCTTGGTCGAGACCCAGTACTTC. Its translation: CASTLVETQYF. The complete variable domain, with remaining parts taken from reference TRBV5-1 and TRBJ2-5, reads KAGVTQTPRYLIKTRGQQVTLSCSPISGHRSVSWYQQTPGQGLQFLFEYFSETQRNKGNFPGRFSGRQFSNSRSEMNVSTLELGDSALYLCASTLVETQYFGPGTRLLVL.

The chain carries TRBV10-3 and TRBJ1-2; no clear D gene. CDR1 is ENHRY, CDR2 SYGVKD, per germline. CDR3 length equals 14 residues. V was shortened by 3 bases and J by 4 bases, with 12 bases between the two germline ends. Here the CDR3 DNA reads TGTGCCATCAGTGATTCGGGTGAGAGCTATGGCTACACCTTC. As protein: CAISDSGESYGYTF.

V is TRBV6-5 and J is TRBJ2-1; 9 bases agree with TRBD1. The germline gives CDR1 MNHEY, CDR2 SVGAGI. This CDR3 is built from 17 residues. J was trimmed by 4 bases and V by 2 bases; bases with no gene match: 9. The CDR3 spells CASSYPLQGAIYNEQFF. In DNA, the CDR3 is TGTGCCAGCAGTTACCCTCTACAGGGGGCCATTTACAATGAGCAGTTCTTC.

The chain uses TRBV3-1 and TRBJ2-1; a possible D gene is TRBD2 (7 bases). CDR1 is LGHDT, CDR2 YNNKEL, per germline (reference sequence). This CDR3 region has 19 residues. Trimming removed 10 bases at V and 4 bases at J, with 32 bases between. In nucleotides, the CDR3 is TGTGCCATCTGCTTACAGCGGGGTGCTACGATAGGGGGATACAATGAGCAGTTCTTC. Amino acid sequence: CAICLQRGATIGGYNEQFF.

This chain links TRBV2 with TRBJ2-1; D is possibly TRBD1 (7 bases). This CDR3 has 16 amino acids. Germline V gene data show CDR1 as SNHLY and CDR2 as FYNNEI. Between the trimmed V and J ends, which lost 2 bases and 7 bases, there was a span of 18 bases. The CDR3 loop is CASSERGLATGNEQFF. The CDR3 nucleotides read TGTGCCAGCAGTGAAAGGGGGCTAGCGACTGGGAATGAGCAGTTCTTC. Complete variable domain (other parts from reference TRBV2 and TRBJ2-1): EPEVTQTPSHQVTQMGQEVILRCVPISNHLYFYWYRQILGQKVEFLVSFYNNEISEKSEIFDDQFSVERPDGSNFTLKIRSTKLEDSAMYFCASSERGLATGNEQFFGPGTRLTVL.

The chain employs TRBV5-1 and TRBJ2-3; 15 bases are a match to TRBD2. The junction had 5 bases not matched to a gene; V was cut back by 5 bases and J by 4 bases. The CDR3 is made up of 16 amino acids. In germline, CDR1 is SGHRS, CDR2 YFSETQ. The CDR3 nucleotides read TGCGCCAGCAGTCAGGGACTAGCGGGAGGTCCAGATACGCAGTATTTT. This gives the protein CASSQGLAGGPDTQYF.

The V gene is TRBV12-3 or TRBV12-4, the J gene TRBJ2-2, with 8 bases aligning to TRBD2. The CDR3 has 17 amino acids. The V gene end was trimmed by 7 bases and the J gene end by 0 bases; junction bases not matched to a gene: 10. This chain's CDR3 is CASIFSATSANTGELFF. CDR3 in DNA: TGTGCCAGCATTTTTTCCGCGACTAGCGCGAACACCGGGGAGCTGTTTTTT.

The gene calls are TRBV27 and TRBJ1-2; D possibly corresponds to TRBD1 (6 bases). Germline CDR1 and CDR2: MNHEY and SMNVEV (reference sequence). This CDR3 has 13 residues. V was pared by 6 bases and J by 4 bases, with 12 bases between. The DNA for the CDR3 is TGTGCCAGCAGGCAGGGGAACACCTATGGCTACACCTTC. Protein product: CASRQGNTYGYTF.

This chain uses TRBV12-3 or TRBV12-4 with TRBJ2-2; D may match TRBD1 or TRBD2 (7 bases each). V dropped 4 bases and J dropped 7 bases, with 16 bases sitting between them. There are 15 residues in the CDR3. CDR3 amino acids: CASSSYQGGDGELFF. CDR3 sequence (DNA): TGTGCCAGCAGTTCATACCAGGGGGGGGACGGGGAGCTGTTTTTT.

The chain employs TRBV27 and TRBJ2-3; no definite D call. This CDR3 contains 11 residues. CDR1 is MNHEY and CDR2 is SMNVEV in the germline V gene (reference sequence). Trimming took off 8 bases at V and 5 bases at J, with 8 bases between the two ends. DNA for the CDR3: TGTGCCAGCTTGGGTGGAGATACGCAGTATTTT. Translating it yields CASLGGDTQYF.

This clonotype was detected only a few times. CDR3 loop: CASSRPGGGTEAFF. The CDR3 region has the DNA TGTGCCAGCAGCCGACCCGGGGGCGGGACTGAAGCTTTCTTT. The chain combines TRBV3-1 with TRBJ1-1, with D possibly matching TRBD1 (6 bases). Germline V gene data show CDR1 as LGHDT and CDR2 as YNNKEL (reference sequence). CDR3 length: 14 amino acids. V was shortened by 4 bases and J by 5 bases, with 14 bases between the two germline ends.

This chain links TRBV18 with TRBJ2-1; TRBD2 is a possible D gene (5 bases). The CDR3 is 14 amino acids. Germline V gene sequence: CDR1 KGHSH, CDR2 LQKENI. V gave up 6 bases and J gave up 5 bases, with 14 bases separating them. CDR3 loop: CASSPGVANNEQFF. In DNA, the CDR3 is TGTGCCAGCTCCCCCGGGGTAGCGAACAATGAGCAGTTCTTC.

CDR3 coding DNA: TGTGCCATCAGCATAGCGGGAGTTAGCACCGGGGAGCTGTTTTTT. Translation gives CAISIAGVSTGELFF. The chain recombines TRBV10-3 with TRBJ2-2; 9 nucleotides align to TRBD2. Germline V CDR1 and CDR2: ENHRY, SYGVKD. The CDR3 spans 15 residues. The J segment lost 4 bases and the V segment lost 6 bases, leaving 6 bases of the junction unmatched.